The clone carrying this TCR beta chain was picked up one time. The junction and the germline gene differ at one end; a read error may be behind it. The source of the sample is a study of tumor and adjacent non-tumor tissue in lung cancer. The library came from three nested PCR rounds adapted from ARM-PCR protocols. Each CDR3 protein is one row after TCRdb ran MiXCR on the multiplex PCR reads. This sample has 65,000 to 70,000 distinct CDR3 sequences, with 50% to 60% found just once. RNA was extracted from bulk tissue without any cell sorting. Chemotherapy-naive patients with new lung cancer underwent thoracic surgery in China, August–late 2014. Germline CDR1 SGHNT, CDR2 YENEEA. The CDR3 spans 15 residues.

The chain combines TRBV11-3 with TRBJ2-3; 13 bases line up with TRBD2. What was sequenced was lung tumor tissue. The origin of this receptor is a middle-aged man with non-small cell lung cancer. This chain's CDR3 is CASSLGTSGRDRQYF. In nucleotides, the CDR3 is TGTGCCAGCAGCTTAGGGACTAGCGGGAGAGATAGGCAGTATTTT.